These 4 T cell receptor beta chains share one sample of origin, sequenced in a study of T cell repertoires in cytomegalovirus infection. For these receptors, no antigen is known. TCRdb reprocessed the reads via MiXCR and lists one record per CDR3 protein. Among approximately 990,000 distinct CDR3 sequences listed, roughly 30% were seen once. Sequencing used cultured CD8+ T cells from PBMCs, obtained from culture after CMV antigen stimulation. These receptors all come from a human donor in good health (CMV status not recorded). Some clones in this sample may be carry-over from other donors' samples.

The CDR3 loop reads CAISDHLYEQYV. CDR3 bases: TGTGCCATCAGTGACCATCTCTACGAGCAGTACGTC. V usage is TRBV10-3 and J usage is TRBJ2-7; D gene ambiguous. V was clipped by 3 bases and J by 3 bases, with 6 bases between them. CDR1 ENHRY and CDR2 SYGVKD come from the germline V gene. The length of the CDR3 is 12 residues.

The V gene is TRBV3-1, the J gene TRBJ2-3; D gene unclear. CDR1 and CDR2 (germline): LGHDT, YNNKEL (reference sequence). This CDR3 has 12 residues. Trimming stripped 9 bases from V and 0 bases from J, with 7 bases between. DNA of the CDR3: TGTGCCAGTCACGGCAGCACAGATACGCAGTATTTT. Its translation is CASHGSTDTQYF.

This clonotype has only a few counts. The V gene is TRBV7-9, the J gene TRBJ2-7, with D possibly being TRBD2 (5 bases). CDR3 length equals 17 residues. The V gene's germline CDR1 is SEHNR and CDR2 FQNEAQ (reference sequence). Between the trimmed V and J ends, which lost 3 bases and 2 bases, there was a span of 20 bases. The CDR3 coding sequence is TGTGCCAGCAGCTTGGGTAGTCAGCGGACTCCTACCTACGAGCAGTACGTC. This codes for CASSLGSQRTPTYEQYV.

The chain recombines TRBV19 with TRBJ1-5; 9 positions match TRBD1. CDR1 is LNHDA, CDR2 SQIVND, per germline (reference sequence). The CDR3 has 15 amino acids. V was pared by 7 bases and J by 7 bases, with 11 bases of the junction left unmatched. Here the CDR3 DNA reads TGTGCCAGTACTAAATGGACAGGGGAAAAACAGCCCCAGCATTTT. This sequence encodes CASTKWTGEKQPQHF.